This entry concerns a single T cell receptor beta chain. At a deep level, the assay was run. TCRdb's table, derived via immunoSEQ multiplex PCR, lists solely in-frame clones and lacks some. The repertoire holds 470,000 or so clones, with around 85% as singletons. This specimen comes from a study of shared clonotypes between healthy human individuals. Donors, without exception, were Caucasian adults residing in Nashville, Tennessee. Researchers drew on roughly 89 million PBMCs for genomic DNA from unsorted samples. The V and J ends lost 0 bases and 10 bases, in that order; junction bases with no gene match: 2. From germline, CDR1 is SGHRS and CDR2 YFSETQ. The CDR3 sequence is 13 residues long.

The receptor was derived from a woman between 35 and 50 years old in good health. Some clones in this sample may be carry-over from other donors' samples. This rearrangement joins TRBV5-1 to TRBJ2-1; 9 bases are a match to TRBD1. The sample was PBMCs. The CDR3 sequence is CASSLGQGVEQFF. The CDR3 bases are TGCGCCAGCAGCTTGGGACAGGGGGTAGAGCAGTTCTTC. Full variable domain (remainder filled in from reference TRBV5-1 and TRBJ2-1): KAGVTQTPRYLIKTRGQQVTLSCSPISGHRSVSWYQQTPGQGLQFLFEYFSETQRNKGNFPGRFSGRQFSNSRSEMNVSTLELGDSALYLCASSLGQGVEQFFGPGTRLTVL.